This T cell receptor (beta chain) was retrieved from a study of cytomegalovirus exposure and HLA in healthy donors. Study-wide results and limits: The majority of TCR sequences were rare, yet some public TCRs appeared in many donors.

In regard to this clone: Its antigen remains unidentified.

This table comes from immunoSEQ multiplex PCR, and its TCRdb copy is limited to in-frame clones, with some not included. The sample lists approximately 58,000 clones, more than 85% occurring once. This sequence originates from a woman between 25 and 40 years old in good health and CMV-seronegative. The source material was PBMCs.

This CDR3 reads CASSTVVAVQNEQFF. CDR3 coding DNA: TGTGCCAGCAGCACCGTGGTGGCGGTACAAAATGAGCAGTTCTTC. This chain connects TRBV7-9 to TRBJ2-1; D is undetermined. This CDR3 spans 15 amino acids. The germline gives CDR1 SEHNR, CDR2 FQNEAQ (reference sequence). V shed 5 bases and J shed 7 bases, with 18 bases lying between them.